Below, 22 T cell receptor beta chains from the same sample are listed, as sequenced in a study of blood T cell repertoires in COVID-19. The table came from immunoSEQ multiplex PCR; TCRdb's copy has only in-frame clones and leaves some out. The sample contains a few hundred thousand clones, roughly 91% of which appear only once. Sequencing was done on a sample of PBMCs or T cells enriched from blood (not recorded which). Receptor source: a woman aged 45-65 years who had been exposed to COVID-19.

J is TRBJ2-2 and V is TRBV19, with D perhaps matching TRBD2 (6 bases). Trimming stripped 5 bases from V and 7 bases from J, with 20 bases between. The CDR3 has 16 residues. Looked up from germline, CDR1 is LNHDA and CDR2 is SQIVND (reference sequence). This chain's CDR3 is CASSSSGPRDVGELFF. CDR3 bases: TGTGCCAGTAGTTCAAGCGGGCCCCGAGATGTCGGGGAGCTGTTTTTT.

The chain is built from TRBV5-1 and TRBJ1-4; D is unclear. Trimming removed 4 bases from V and 7 bases from J, with 20 bases in between. This CDR3 contains 16 residues. CDR1 is SGHRS and CDR2 is YFSETQ in the germline V gene. The chain's CDR3 is CASSPTLIQAGEKLFF. For the CDR3, the DNA is TGCGCCAGCAGCCCTACACTGATCCAGGCGGGTGAAAAACTGTTTTTT.

This chain uses TRBV5-1 with TRBJ2-3, with 12 bases identical to TRBD2. Germline V gene sequence: CDR1 SGHRS, CDR2 YFSETQ. V dropped 3 bases and J dropped 3; count of bases not matched to a gene: 8. The CDR3 has 17 residues. The chain's CDR3 is CASSSLSSGGVTDTQYF. The DNA of the CDR3 is TGCGCCAGCAGCTCCCTCTCTAGCGGGGGGGTAACAGATACGCAGTATTTT.

The CDR3 bases are TGCGCCAGCAGCTTGGGACAGGGCGGCTCTGAAGCTTTCTTT. It specifies CASSLGQGGSEAFF. The J gene is TRBJ1-1, the V gene TRBV5-1; 7 bases line up with TRBD1. This CDR3 has 14 residues. Germline CDR1 SGHRS, CDR2 YFSETQ. V shed 0 bases and J 6 bases; nucleotides not matched to a gene: 5.

The V call is TRBV7-6, the J call TRBJ1-2; D is ambiguous. Germline-derived CDR1 and CDR2 are SGHVS and FNYEAQ. CDR3 length equals 16 residues. V was pared by 1 base and J by 4 bases, with 16 bases between. This CDR3 is CASSLVPSQKAYGYTF. The DNA of the CDR3 is TGTGCCAGCAGCTTAGTCCCTAGTCAAAAAGCCTATGGCTACACCTTC.

The rearrangement links TRBV30 to TRBJ1-6; no clear D gene. The germline CDR1 and CDR2 sequences are GTSNPN and SVGIG (reference sequence). The CDR3 consists of 15 residues. V lost 6 bases to trimming and J lost 5 bases, with 17 bases between them. CDR3 sequence (DNA): TGTGCCTGCGGGAGACCCTTAGCCAATAATTCACCCCTCCACTTT. It translates to CACGRPLANNSPLHF.

This chain links TRBV7-9 with TRBJ1-4, with D tentatively TRBD1 (5 bases). The germline gives CDR1 SEHNR, CDR2 FQNEAQ (reference sequence). With 5 bases removed from V and 5 bases from J, the gap between germline ends came to 12 bases. The CDR3 sequence is 14 residues long. The CDR3 here is CASSRQTQNEKLFF. The CDR3 DNA is TGTGCCAGCAGCCGACAGACACAGAATGAAAAACTGTTTTTT.

The chain combines TRBV19 with TRBJ1-1; 10 nucleotides align to TRBD1. The CDR3 consists of 16 residues. In germline, CDR1 is LNHDA, CDR2 SQIVND (reference sequence). Losses at the gene ends were 4 bases for V and 3 bases for J; bases not matched to a gene: 8. The CDR3 loop reads CASSTRDRGYDTEAFF. In DNA, the CDR3 is TGTGCCAGTAGTACCCGGGACAGGGGTTACGACACTGAAGCTTTCTTT.

The genes are TRBV27 and TRBJ1-2; D may be TRBD1 (5 bases). CDR1 MNHEY and CDR2 SMNVEV come from the germline V gene (reference sequence). The germline V and J ends were trimmed by 0 bases and 4 bases, with 12 bases remaining between them. This CDR3 contains 15 residues. The CDR3 DNA reads TGTGCCAGCAGTTTATCCGGGGGACGGATCTATGGCTACACCTTC. Amino acid sequence: CASSLSGGRIYGYTF.

The J gene is TRBJ2-3, the V gene TRBV2, with 14 bases identical to TRBD2. With V trimmed by 6 bases and J by 0 bases, 11 bases remained unmatched. This CDR3 has 19 residues. Germline V gives CDR1 SNHLY, CDR2 FYNNEI. The CDR3 reads CASSKGLAGAVSSTDTQYF. CDR3 sequence (DNA): TGTGCCAGCAGCAAGGGACTAGCGGGGGCTGTCTCTAGCACAGATACGCAGTATTTT. The variable domain in full, completed from reference TRBV2 and TRBJ2-3, reads EPEVTQTPSHQVTQMGQEVILRCVPISNHLYFYWYRQILGQKVEFLVSFYNNEISEKSEIFDDQFSVERPDGSNFTLKIRSTKLEDSAMYFCASSKGLAGAVSSTDTQYFGPGTRLTVL.

The CDR3: CASSLGDYGYTF. The CDR3 DNA follows: TGTGCCAGCAGCCTCGGAGACTATGGCTACACCTTC. The chain has TRBV5-6 and TRBJ1-2; no clear D gene. The CDR3 extends over 12 amino acids. Trimming pared 4 bases from V and 3 bases from J, leaving 7 bases between. The germline V gene encodes CDR1 SGHDT and CDR2 YYEEEE.

The V and J genes are TRBV20-1 and TRBJ1-6; D remains ambiguous. Germline V gives CDR1 DFQATT, CDR2 SNEGSKA (reference sequence). V was shortened by 3 bases and J by 7 bases, with 10 bases between the two germline ends. CDR3 length equals 13 residues. For the CDR3, the DNA is TGCAGTGCTAGTTCAGTATTAAATTCACCCCTCCACTTT. This translates into CSASSVLNSPLHF.

The chain employs TRBV16 and TRBJ1-3, with 7 bases that match TRBD1. This CDR3 is 18 amino acids long. Germline V lookup: CDR1 KGHSY, CDR2 FQNENV. The junction had 12 bases not matched to a gene; V was cut back by 4 bases and J by 0 bases. CDR3 protein: CASSRAAGTAHSGNTIYF. The CDR3 bases are TGTGCCAGCAGCCGGGCGGCCGGGACAGCACACTCTGGAAACACCATATATTTT.

V usage is TRBV7-8 and J usage is TRBJ1-4; D remains unclear. CDR3 length equals 16 residues. Germline V gene data show CDR1 as SGHVS and CDR2 as FQNEAQ. V was pared by 0 bases and J by 0 bases, with 8 bases between. CDR3 residues: CASSLALYATNEKLFF. The CDR3 nucleotides are TGTGCCAGCAGCTTAGCTTTGTATGCAACTAATGAAAAACTGTTTTTT.

This clone has a handful of counts. This chain uses TRBV6-1 with TRBJ1-1; D uncertain. Between the trimmed V and J ends, which lost 1 base and 5 bases, there was a span of 5 bases. The CDR3 is 12 residues long. Germline assignment: CDR1 MNHNS and CDR2 SASEGT. The CDR3 bases are TGTGCCAGCAGTGAAGTCCGGACTGAAGCTTTCTTT. This encodes CASSEVRTEAFF.

The J gene is TRBJ2-7, the V gene TRBV14; TRBD1 matches at 9 bases. The CDR3 spans 17 residues. V shed 0 bases, J shed 2 bases, and the junction held 8 bases outside the gene matches. CDR1 and CDR2 (germline): SGHDN, FVKESK. The CDR3 DNA reads TGTGCCAGCAGCCAAGAGTTCGTGACAGGGGGGACCTACGAGCAGTACTTC. Translation: CASSQEFVTGGTYEQYF.

The rearrangement uses TRBV4-2 and TRBJ1-6; D ambiguous. CDR3 length equals 13 residues. Looked up from germline, CDR1 is LGHNA and CDR2 is YNFKEQ. V shed 0 bases and J shed 8 bases, with 5 bases lying between them. CDR3 coding DNA: TGTGCCAGCAGCCAAGAGGCTGATTCACCCCTCCACTTT. It specifies CASSQEADSPLHF.

This sequence joins TRBV5-3 and TRBJ2-1; maybe TRBD2 (5 bases). TRBV5-3 is annotated as an ORF whose role is uncertain. The CDR3 has 11 residues. Trimming took off 6 bases at V and 7 bases at J, with 8 bases between the two ends. CDR3 protein: CARNEGNEQFF. CDR3 nucleotide sequence: TGTGCCAGAAATGAGGGTAATGAGCAGTTCTTC.

This chain joins TRBV6-5 and TRBJ1-6; TRBD1 is a possible D gene (6 bases). Trimming took off 5 bases at V and 10 bases at J, with 15 bases between the two ends. This CDR3 has 14 amino acids. The germline gives CDR1 MNHEY, CDR2 SVGAGI. The CDR3 nucleotides read TGTGCCAGCAGTCTCGGGACACTATCCTCACCCCTCCACTTT. Amino acids: CASSLGTLSSPLHF.

The chain has TRBV30 and TRBJ2-5; 11 bases fit TRBD1. Germline values: CDR1 GTSNPN, CDR2 SVGIG (reference sequence). This CDR3 is built from 13 residues. V trimming: 7 bases; J trimming: 3 bases; junction bases outside the gene matches: 4. CDR3 sequence reads: CAYRDRGKETQYF. For the CDR3, the DNA is TGTGCCTACCGGGACAGGGGGAAAGAGACCCAGTACTTC.

The chain is built from TRBV2 and TRBJ2-1; the match to TRBD1 covers 7 bases. Trimming removed 10 bases from V and 8 bases from J; junction bases left unmatched: 14. This CDR3 has 14 residues. The V gene's germline CDR1 is SNHLY and CDR2 FYNNEI. The CDR3 nucleotides are TGTGCCACAGCAGTTGAGACAGGGTTGTATGAGCAGTTCTTC. Protein product: CATAVETGLYEQFF.

This chain uses TRBV19 with TRBJ2-1; D possibly corresponds to TRBD2 (6 bases). The CDR3 length is 13 residues. Germline values: CDR1 LNHDA, CDR2 SQIVND (reference sequence). V was trimmed by 9 bases and J by 9 bases, leaving 18 bases between them. The CDR3 DNA reads TGTGCCAGCCAAGAATTCCCAGCGGGTGAGCAGTTCTTC. Its protein product is CASQEFPAGEQFF.